This T cell receptor beta chain was sequenced for a study of blood T cell repertoires in COVID-19 (dated by TCRdb to between 2020 and 2021). Looking at the study overall: Collaborator samples came from the United States, Italy and Spain and covered acute and convalescent phases of COVID-19. The material from the prospective study consisted of cDNA or gDNA derived from T cells, B-cell-depleted T cells, or PBMCs. Deeply sampled blood TCRbeta repertoires from subjects exposed to, actively infected with, or recovered from COVID-19 were included in the dataset. A freely available public database, intended as a resource for researchers studying the immune response to SARS-CoV-2, is where the repertoires were released. The samples were drawn from the first 160 participants of the ongoing ImmuneRACE study and from 1,254 subjects provided by 6 global collaborators. The sample metadata nearly always contained a de-identified subject ID, COVID-19 status, age in years and sex. Where available, HLA class I and class II types were obtained from metadata supplied by the sample provider rather than from assay-based typing.

Of note for this clone: There is no known antigen for this receptor. No base quality information exists; no much larger clone differs at one position.

The immunoSEQ Assay, a bias-controlled multiplex PCR, was used to amplify TCRbeta CDR3 regions from genomic DNA. The original pipeline was this. Within the assay, amplification of reference gene primers was used to estimate how many nucleated cells each sample contained. Sequence reads were collapsed and filtered to measure the absolute abundance of every unique TCRbeta CDR3 rearrangement. For each sample, productive Simpson clonality was calculated as the square root of Simpson's diversity index across productive rearrangements. Here the immuneACCESS table is served through TCRdb, limited to in-frame sequences with V and J called. Missing clones are a known gap in these copies; in checked studies unresolved V genes cover under half, and the rest lacks a known reason. V, J and clone size derive from that table, while D and trimming were established from the DNA sequence. A total of 180,000 or so clones appear in this sample, around 80% of them only once. The top ten hold approximately 15% of the sample.

The germline V gene (reference sequence) sets CDR1 to LNHNV and CDR2 to YYDKDF. V loses 6 bases at its end and J loses 8 bases; junction bases beyond the gene matches: 10. The CDR3 goes from the cysteine to the phenylalanine over 14 residues. Only CDR3 DNA remains: 42 bases, in frame from the first base. The paper's findings and limits, for the study overall: How much clinical and demographic metadata was included differed by source and by participant, and the metadata was provided uncurated.

Participants in the prospective study were aged roughly 18 to 100 years, lived in under 30 United States geographic areas, and enrolled through a virtual design. In the prospective study, cohorts were assigned on the basis of participant-reported clinical history obtained from a screening survey and a study questionnaire. Exposed participants had been in contact, within 2 weeks of entering the study, with a person who had a PCR-confirmed or clinician-diagnosed case of COVID-19. In the prospective study, mobile phlebotomists collected whole blood, serum and a nasopharyngeal or oropharyngeal swab from each participant. Over an approximately two-month period, participants in the prospective study had the option of providing additional blood draws and questionnaires. Blood samples from the prospective study were shipped frozen or at room temperature prior to DNA extraction.

The clonotype originates from a man between 60 and 75 years old who had been exposed to COVID-19. The V and J genes are TRBV15 and TRBJ2-1; TRBD2 fits 7 bases in the junction. Sequencing was done on a sample of PBMCs or T cells enriched from blood (not recorded which). The CDR3: CATSRKRDGYEQFF. Here is the DNA: TGTGCCACCAGTCGGAAGCGGGACGGCTATGAGCAGTTCTTC.